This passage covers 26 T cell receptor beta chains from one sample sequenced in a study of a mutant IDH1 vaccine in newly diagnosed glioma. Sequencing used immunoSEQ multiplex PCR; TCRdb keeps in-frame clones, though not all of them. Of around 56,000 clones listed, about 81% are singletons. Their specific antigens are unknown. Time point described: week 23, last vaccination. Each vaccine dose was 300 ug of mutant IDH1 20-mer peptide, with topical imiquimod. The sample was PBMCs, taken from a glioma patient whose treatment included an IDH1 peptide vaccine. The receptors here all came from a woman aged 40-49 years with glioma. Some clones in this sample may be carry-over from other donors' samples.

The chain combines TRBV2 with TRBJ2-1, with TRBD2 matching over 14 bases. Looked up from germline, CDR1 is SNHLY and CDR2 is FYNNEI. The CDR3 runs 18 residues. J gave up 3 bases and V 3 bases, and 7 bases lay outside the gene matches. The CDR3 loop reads CASSETGTSGGLYNEQFF. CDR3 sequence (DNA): TGTGCCAGCAGTGAGACCGGGACTAGCGGGGGCCTCTACAATGAGCAGTTCTTC.

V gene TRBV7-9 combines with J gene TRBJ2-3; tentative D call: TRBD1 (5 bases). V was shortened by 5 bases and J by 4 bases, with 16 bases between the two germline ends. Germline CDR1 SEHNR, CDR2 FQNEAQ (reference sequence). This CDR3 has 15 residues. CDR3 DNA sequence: TGTGCCAGCAGCGCCTCGACTCGCAGGGCAGATACGCAGTATTTT. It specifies CASSASTRRADTQYF. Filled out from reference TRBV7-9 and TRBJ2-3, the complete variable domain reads DTGVSQNPRHKITKRGQNVTFRCDPISEHNRLYWYRQTLGQGPEFLTYFQNEAQLEKSRLLSDRFSAERPKGSFSTLEIQRTEQGDSAMYLCASSASTRRADTQYFGPGTRLTVL.

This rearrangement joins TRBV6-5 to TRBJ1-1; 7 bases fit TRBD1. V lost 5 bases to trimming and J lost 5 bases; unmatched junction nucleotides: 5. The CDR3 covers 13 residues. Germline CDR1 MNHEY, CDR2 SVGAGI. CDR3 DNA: TGTGCCAGCAGTAACGCAGGGGGAACTGAAGCTTTCTTT. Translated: CASSNAGGTEAFF.

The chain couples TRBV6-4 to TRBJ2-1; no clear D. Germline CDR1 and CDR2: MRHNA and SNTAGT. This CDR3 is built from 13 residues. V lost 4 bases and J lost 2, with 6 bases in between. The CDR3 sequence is CASSAGTYNEQFF. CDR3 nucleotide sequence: TGTGCCAGCAGTGCTGGGACCTACAATGAGCAGTTCTTC.

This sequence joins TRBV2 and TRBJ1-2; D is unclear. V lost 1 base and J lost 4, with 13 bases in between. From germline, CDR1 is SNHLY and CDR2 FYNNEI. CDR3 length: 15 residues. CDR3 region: CASSEVAGFPYGYTF. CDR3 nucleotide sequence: TGTGCCAGCAGTGAAGTTGCAGGTTTCCCCTATGGCTACACCTTC.

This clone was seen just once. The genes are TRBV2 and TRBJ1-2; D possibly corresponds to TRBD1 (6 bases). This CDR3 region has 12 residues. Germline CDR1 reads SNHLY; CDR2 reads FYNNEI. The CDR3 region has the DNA TGTGCGAGTAAAAGGGACATCTATGGCTACACCTTC. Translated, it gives CASKRDIYGYTF.

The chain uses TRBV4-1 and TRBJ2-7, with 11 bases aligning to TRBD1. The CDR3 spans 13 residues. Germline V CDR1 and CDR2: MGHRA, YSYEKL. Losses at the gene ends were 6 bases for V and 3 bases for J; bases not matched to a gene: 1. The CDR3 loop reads CASRGTGGYEQYF. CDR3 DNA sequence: TGCGCCAGCAGGGGGACAGGGGGCTACGAGCAGTACTTC.

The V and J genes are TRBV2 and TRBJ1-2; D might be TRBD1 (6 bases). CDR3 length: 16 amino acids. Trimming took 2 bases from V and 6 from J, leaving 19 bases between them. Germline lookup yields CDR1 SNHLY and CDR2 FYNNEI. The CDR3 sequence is CASSEPGARLPNGYTF. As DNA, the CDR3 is TGTGCCAGCAGTGAACCAGGGGCCCGGCTACCTAATGGCTACACCTTC.

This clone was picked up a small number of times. CDR3 DNA: TGCAGTGCTGGACAGATCGAGCAGTTCTTC. It codes for CSAGQIEQFF. The chain joins TRBV20-1 to TRBJ2-1; a possible D gene is TRBD1 (6 bases). V lost 5 bases, J lost 10 bases, and 9 bases lay in between. There are 10 residues in the CDR3. The V gene's germline CDR1 is DFQATT and CDR2 SNEGSKA (reference sequence).

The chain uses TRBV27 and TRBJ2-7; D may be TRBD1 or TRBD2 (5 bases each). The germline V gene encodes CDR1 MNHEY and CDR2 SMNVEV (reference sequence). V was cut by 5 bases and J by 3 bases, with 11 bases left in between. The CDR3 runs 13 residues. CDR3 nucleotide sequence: TGTGCCAGCAGTGAACGGGGCCACTACGAGCAGTACTTC. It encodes CASSERGHYEQYF.

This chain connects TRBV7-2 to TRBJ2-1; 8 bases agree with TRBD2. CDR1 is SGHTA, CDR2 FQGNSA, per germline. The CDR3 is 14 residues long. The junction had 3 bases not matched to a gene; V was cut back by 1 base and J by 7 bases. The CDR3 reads CASSLGSSGNEQFF. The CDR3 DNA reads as TGTGCCAGCAGCTTAGGTTCTAGCGGGAATGAGCAGTTCTTC.

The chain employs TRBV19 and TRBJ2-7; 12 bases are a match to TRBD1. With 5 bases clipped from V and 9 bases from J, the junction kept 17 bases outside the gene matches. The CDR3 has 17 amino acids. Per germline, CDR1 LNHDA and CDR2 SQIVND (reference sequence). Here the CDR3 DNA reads TGTGCCAGTAGTCCAGGTCCGGGACAGGGGGCGCTTAACTGGCAGTACTTC. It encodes CASSPGPGQGALNWQYF.

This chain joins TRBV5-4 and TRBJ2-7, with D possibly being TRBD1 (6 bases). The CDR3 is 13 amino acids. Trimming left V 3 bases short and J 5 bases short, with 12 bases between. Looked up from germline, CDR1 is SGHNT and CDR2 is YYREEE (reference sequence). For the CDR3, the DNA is TGTGCCAGCAGCTACCTTACAGGGCACGAGCAGTACTTC. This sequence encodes CASSYLTGHEQYF.

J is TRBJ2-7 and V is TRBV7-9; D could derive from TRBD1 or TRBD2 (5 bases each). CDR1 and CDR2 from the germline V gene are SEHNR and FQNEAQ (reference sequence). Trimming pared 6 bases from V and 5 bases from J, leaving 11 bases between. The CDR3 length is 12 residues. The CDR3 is CASREWGNEQYF. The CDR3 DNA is TGTGCCAGCAGAGAATGGGGGAACGAGCAGTACTTC.

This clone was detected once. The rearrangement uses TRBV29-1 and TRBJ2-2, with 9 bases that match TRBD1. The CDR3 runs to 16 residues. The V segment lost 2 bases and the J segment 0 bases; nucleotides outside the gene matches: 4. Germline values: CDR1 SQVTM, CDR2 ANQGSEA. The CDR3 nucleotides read TGCAGCGTTGAACTCCGGGACAGGGCGAACACCGGGGAGCTGTTTTTT. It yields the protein CSVELRDRANTGELFF.

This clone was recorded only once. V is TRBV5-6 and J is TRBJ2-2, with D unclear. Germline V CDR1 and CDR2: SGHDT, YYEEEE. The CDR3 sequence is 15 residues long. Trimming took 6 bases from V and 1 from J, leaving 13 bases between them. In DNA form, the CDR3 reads TGTGCCAGCACCCCCCGGGCGAAGAACACCGGGGAGCTGTTTTTT. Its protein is CASTPRAKNTGELFF.

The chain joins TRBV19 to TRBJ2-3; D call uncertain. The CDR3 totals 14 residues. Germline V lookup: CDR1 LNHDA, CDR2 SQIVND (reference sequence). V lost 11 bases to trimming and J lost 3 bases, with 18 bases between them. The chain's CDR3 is CASRVPGGTDTQYF. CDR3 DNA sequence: TGTGCCTCCCGGGTCCCGGGCGGAACAGATACGCAGTATTTT. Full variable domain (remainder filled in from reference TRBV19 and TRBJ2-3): DGGITQSPKYLFRKEGQNVTLSCEQNLNHDAMYWYRQDPGQGLRLIYYSQIVNDFQKGDIAEGYSVSREKKESFPLTVTSAQKNPTAFYLCASRVPGGTDTQYFGPGTRLTVL.

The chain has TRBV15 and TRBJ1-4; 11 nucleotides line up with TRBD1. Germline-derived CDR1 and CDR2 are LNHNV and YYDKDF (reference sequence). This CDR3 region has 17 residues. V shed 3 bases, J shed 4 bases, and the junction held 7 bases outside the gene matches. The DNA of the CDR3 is TGTGCCACCAGCAGTAGGGACAGGGGGTTTCGTAATGAAAAACTGTTTTTT. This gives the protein CATSSRDRGFRNEKLFF.

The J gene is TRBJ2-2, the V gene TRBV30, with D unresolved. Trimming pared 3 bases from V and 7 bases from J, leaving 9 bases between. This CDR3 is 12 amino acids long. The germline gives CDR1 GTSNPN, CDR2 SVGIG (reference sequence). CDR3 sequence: CAWRGIDGELFF. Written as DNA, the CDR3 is TGTGCCTGGAGGGGTATCGACGGGGAGCTGTTTTTT. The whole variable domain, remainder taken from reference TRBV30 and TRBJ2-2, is SQTIHQWPATLVQPVGSPLSLECTVEGTSNPNLYWYRQAAGRGLQLLFYSVGIGQISSEVPQNLSASRPQDRQFILSSKKLLLSDSGFYLCAWRGIDGELFFGEGSRLTVL.

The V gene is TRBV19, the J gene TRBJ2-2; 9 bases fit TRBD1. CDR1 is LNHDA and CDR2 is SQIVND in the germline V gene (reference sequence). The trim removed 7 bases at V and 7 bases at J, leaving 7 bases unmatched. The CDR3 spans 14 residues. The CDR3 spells CASKGDRDHGELFF. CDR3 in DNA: TGTGCCAGTAAAGGGGACAGGGATCACGGGGAGCTGTTTTTT.

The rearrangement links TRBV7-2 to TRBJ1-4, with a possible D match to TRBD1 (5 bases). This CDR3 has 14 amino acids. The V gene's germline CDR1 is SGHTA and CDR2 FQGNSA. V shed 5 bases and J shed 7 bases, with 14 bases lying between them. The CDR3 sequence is CASSTGGTGEKLFF. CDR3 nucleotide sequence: TGTGCCAGCAGCACGGGGGGGACCGGTGAAAAACTGTTTTTT. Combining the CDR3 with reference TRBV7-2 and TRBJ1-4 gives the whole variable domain GAGVSQSPSNKVTEKGKDVELRCDPISGHTALYWYRQSLGQGLEFLIYFQGNSAPDKSGLPSDRFSAERTGGSVSTLTIQRTQQEDSAVYLCASSTGGTGEKLFFGSGTQLSVL.

The CDR3 spells CASSEAGAPPDTQYF. The DNA of the CDR3 is TGTGCCAGCAGTGAAGCCGGGGCCCCACCAGATACGCAGTATTTT. This chain connects TRBV6-1 to TRBJ2-3; tentatively, D is TRBD1 or TRBD2 (5 bases each). Germline V CDR1 and CDR2: MNHNS, SASEGT. Deletions cut 0 bases from V and 4 bases from J, with 11 bases between. The CDR3 totals 15 residues.

CDR3 amino acids: CASSSIRDSLNEKLFF. The CDR3 DNA reads TGTGCCAGCAGCTCCATCAGGGACTCCCTTAATGAAAAACTGTTTTTT. The V call is TRBV13, the J call TRBJ1-4; a possible D gene is TRBD1 (5 bases). Germline V gene lookup returns CDR1 PRHDT and CDR2 FYEKMQ (reference sequence). V dropped 4 bases and J dropped 4 bases, with 16 bases sitting between them. This CDR3 contains 16 residues.

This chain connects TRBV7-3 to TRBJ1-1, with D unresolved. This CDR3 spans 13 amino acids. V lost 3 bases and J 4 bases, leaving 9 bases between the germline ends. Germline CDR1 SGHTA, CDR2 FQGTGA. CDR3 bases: TGTGCCAGCAGCTTTTCAAGATCCACTGAAGCTTTCTTT. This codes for CASSFSRSTEAFF.

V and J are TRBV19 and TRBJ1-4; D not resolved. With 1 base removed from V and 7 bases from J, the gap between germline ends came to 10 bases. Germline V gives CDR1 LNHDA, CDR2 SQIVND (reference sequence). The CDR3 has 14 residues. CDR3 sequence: CASSIVPGGEKLFF. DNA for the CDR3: TGTGCCAGTAGTATAGTACCCGGAGGTGAAAAACTGTTTTTT.

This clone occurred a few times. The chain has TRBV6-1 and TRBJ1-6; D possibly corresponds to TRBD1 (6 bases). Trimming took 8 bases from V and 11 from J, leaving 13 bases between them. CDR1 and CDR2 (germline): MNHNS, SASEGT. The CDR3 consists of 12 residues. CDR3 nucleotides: TGTGCCAGCCGAGGGGGGGCGACACCCCTCCACTTT. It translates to CASRGGATPLHF.